Described below is a single TCR beta chain sequence and its context. This sample stems from a study of cytomegalovirus exposure and HLA in healthy donors. The junction had 8 bases not matched to a gene; V was cut back by 0 bases and J by 0 bases. CDR1 and CDR2 (germline): LGHNA, YSLEER. The CDR3 contains 18 residues. This PCR relied on a set of 60 Vbeta primers and 13 Jbeta primers. The table came from immunoSEQ multiplex PCR; TCRdb's copy has only in-frame clones and leaves some out. Of 30,000 to 50,000 clones in the sample, about 70% were seen once. Specimen: PBMCs. The clonotype was recovered from a middle-aged man in good health and CMV-seronegative. The J gene is TRBJ1-3, the V gene TRBV4-3; TRBD1 matches 7 bases. CDR3 loop: CASSQDYDRDSSGNTIYF. The CDR3 DNA follows: TGCGCCAGCAGCCAAGATTACGACCGGGACAGCTCTGGAAACACCATATATTTT.